This TCR beta chain was profiled in a study of siplizumab effects on memory and regulatory T cells. The CDR3 is 15 amino acids. Germline V lookup: CDR1 SGDLS, CDR2 YYNGEE. The junction had 5 bases not matched to a gene; V was cut back by 1 base and J by 4 bases. Clones were read by immunoSEQ multiplex PCR, and TCRdb kept only the in-frame ones, dropping some. This sample has roughly 93,000 clones, with 85% to 95% found just once. This receptor was identified in a human donor in good health. Sample: non-Treg CD4+ T cells sorted from blood. This rearrangement joins TRBV9 to TRBJ2-1, with 7 positions matching TRBD2. The CDR3 coding sequence is TGTGCCAGCAGCGTACGTCTAGCGGATTACAATGAGCAGTTCTTC. Translation gives CASSVRLADYNEQFF.